By share of the sample, the clone carrying this T cell receptor beta chain is medium-sized. Its specificity is unknown. This entry is derived from a study of T cell repertoires in aging, cancer and after chemotherapy. Whole-study context: Donors were grouped into six age bands spanning 30 or younger through 70 or older. The full dataset contained 9.1 million or so TCR reads. The study, taken as a whole, reports: Median generation probability rose over the chemotherapy interval in each cancer cohort, suggesting rebound thymic output.

Rearranged V-D-J TRB sequences were amplified with a mixed TRB-A/B primer pool. TCRdb reanalysed the multiplex PCR reads using MiXCR and keeps one entry per CDR3 protein. The sample lists approximately 2,900 distinct CDR3 sequences; about 24% were seen once. Peripheral blood genomic DNA, not sorted cells or RNA, was the template. The CDR3 runs 14 residues. From germline, CDR1 is SGHDT and CDR2 YYEEEE. V was trimmed by 0 bases and J by 1 base, leaving 4 bases between them. The source material was blood. This sequence was found in a human donor with a solid tumor. The V and J genes are TRBV5-6 and TRBJ2-2, with D unclear. CDR3 sequence reads: CASSLGGNTGELFF. CDR3 in DNA: TGTGCCAGCAGCTTGGGGGGGAACACCGGGGAGCTGTTTTTT.